This entry lists 18 T cell receptor beta chains sequenced from one sample in a study of cytomegalovirus exposure and HLA in healthy donors. The PCR made use of 60 Vbeta and 13 Jbeta primers. This table comes from immunoSEQ multiplex PCR, and its TCRdb copy is limited to in-frame clones, with some not included. The data show approximately 260,000 clones, approximately 84% seen once. Sample: PBMCs. These receptors originate from a woman aged 40 to 50 in good health and CMV-seropositive.

V and J are TRBV30 and TRBJ2-7; weak D call: TRBD2 (5 bases). The CDR3 is made up of 13 amino acids. V was cut by 4 bases and J by 3 bases, with 13 bases left in between. Germline assignment: CDR1 GTSNPN and CDR2 SVGIG (reference sequence). CDR3 nucleotide sequence: TGTGCCTGGACCTTCGGACTGGGCTACGAGCAGTACTTC. Its translation is CAWTFGLGYEQYF.

The V and J genes are TRBV10-3 and TRBJ1-1, with D perhaps TRBD1 (6 bases). The length of the CDR3 is 14 residues. Germline V lookup: CDR1 ENHRY, CDR2 SYGVKD. V dropped 2 bases and J dropped 0 bases, with 7 bases sitting between them. CDR3 in DNA: TGTGCCATCAGTGAGAGGGGGATGAACACTGAAGCTTTCTTT. Its protein is CAISERGMNTEAFF.

This clone was counted once. V is TRBV5-1 and J is TRBJ2-1; perhaps TRBD1 as D (6 bases). This CDR3 has 14 residues. Germline V gene lookup returns CDR1 SGHRS and CDR2 YFSETQ. V lost 4 bases and J 5 bases, leaving 13 bases between the germline ends. The CDR3 reads CASSVRDTHNEQFF. CDR3 nucleotide sequence: TGCGCCAGCAGCGTCCGGGACACTCACAATGAGCAGTTCTTC.

This clone was found once. The chain uses TRBV9 and TRBJ1-2; TRBD1 agrees at 7 bases. Germline CDR1 SGDLS, CDR2 YYNGEE. This CDR3 has 13 amino acids. J gave up 2 bases and V 5 bases, and 3 bases lay outside the gene matches. The DNA of the CDR3 is TGTGCCAGCAGTGGGACAGTCAACTATGGCTACACCTTC. This encodes CASSGTVNYGYTF.

The V call is TRBV5-1, the J call TRBJ2-2; a weak D match, TRBD1 (6 bases). The CDR3 runs to 16 residues. Germline assignment: CDR1 SGHRS and CDR2 YFSETQ. Trimming shortened V by 0 bases and J by 1 base, and 10 bases separated the two germline ends. The CDR3 sequence: CASSLALGGNTGELFF. CDR3 coding DNA: TGCGCCAGCAGCTTGGCCCTAGGGGGGAACACCGGGGAGCTGTTTTTT.

V is TRBV7-9 and J is TRBJ2-7; D uncertain. Trimming stripped 4 bases from V and 0 bases from J, with 10 bases between. The CDR3 is 14 residues long. The germline CDR1 and CDR2 sequences are SEHNR and FQNEAQ (reference sequence). The CDR3 sequence: CASSSPFPSYEQYF. For the CDR3, the DNA is TGTGCCAGCAGCTCCCCATTCCCCTCCTACGAGCAGTACTTC.

The genes are TRBV30 and TRBJ2-7; 12 positions agree with TRBD2. The CDR3 sequence is 17 residues long. After removal of 2 bases from V and 0 bases from J, the junction contained 8 bases not matched to a gene. Germline V gene data show CDR1 as GTSNPN and CDR2 as SVGIG (reference sequence). The CDR3: CAWSLGRTSGTSYEQYF. For the CDR3, the DNA is TGTGCCTGGAGTCTAGGGAGGACTAGCGGGACCTCCTACGAGCAGTACTTC.

In this sample, this clone turned up a few times. The chain carries TRBV6-1 and TRBJ1-4; 7 nucleotides agree with TRBD1. This CDR3 region has 15 residues. Germline V gives CDR1 MNHNS, CDR2 SASEGT. J gave up 8 bases and V 6 bases, and 12 bases lay outside the gene matches. CDR3 amino acids: CASRQGQINGEKLFF. The CDR3 DNA is TGTGCCAGCAGACAGGGACAGATTAATGGAGAAAAACTGTTTTTT.

This clone was picked up one time. Different DNA sequences within this sample yield the same CDR3. The rearrangement links TRBV28 to TRBJ2-7, with a possible D match to TRBD2 (5 bases). Per the germline V gene, CDR1 is MDHEN and CDR2 is SYDVKM. The CDR3 has 12 amino acids. The ends were cut back, 6 bases at V and 4 bases at J, with 10 bases in the middle. The chain's CDR3 is CASSLRGYEQYF. The CDR3 coding sequence is TGTGCCAGCAGCCTCCGAGGGTACGAGCAGTACTTC.

This chain joins TRBV7-9 and TRBJ2-5; 9 bases align to TRBD2. The CDR3 runs 18 residues. J was trimmed by 0 bases and V by 2 bases; bases with no gene match: 10. From germline, CDR1 is SEHNR and CDR2 FQNEAQ (reference sequence). CDR3 sequence: CASSLYLAGNAHQETQYF. DNA for the CDR3: TGTGCCAGCAGCTTATACCTAGCGGGGAACGCTCACCAAGAGACCCAGTACTTC.

The chain employs TRBV6-5 and TRBJ2-3; 10 bases map to TRBD2. V shed 2 bases, J shed 6 bases, and the junction held 5 bases outside the gene matches. CDR1 and CDR2 (germline): MNHEY, SVGAGI. This CDR3 is built from 15 residues. CDR3 residues: CASSYASGSPDTQYF. The CDR3 region has the DNA TGTGCCAGCAGTTACGCTAGCGGGAGTCCCGATACGCAGTATTTT.

This clone was recorded only once. V gene TRBV9 combines with J gene TRBJ1-1, with D perhaps TRBD1 (5 bases). Germline CDR1 reads SGDLS; CDR2 reads YYNGEE. The V gene lost 3 bases and the J gene lost 3 bases, with 12 bases spanning the gap. The length of the CDR3 is 14 residues. CDR3 in DNA: TGTGCCAGCAGCGCCGGGGGGGTGGACACTGAAGCTTTCTTT. Translation: CASSAGGVDTEAFF.

In DNA form, the CDR3 reads TGTGCCAGCAGCCCCCGACTAGCGGGAGGGGGAGATACGCAGTATTTT. Amino acids: CASSPRLAGGGDTQYF. V is TRBV7-6 and J is TRBJ2-3, with TRBD2 identical over 14 bases. The CDR3 has 16 residues. The germline CDR1 and CDR2 sequences are SGHVS and FNYEAQ. The trim removed 5 bases at V and 5 bases at J, leaving 6 bases unmatched.

V and J are TRBV5-4 and TRBJ2-7; D may be TRBD1 (5 bases). V was shortened by 4 bases and J by 3 bases, with 14 bases between the two germline ends. This CDR3 contains 14 residues. Germline V CDR1 and CDR2: SGHNT, YYREEE (reference sequence). The CDR3 DNA follows: TGTGCCAGCAGCACCCAGGCCCAGGGCTACGAGCAGTACTTC. Translated, it gives CASSTQAQGYEQYF.

The rearrangement joins TRBV9 to TRBJ2-1; 11 positions match TRBD2. The CDR3 runs 16 residues. Germline CDR1 SGDLS, CDR2 YYNGEE. J gave up 2 bases and V 3 bases, and 4 bases lay outside the gene matches. Here the CDR3 DNA reads TGTGCCAGCAGCGGGGGACTAGCGGTAACCTACAATGAGCAGTTCTTC. It encodes CASSGGLAVTYNEQFF.

In nucleotides, the CDR3 is TGTGCCAGCAGTGACGGGACAGGCGATAATTCACCCCTCCACTTT. Translated: CASSDGTGDNSPLHF. The chain combines TRBV25-1 with TRBJ1-6; TRBD1 matches at 8 bases. V lost 3 bases to trimming and J lost 5 bases; unmatched junction nucleotides: 3. Germline assignment: CDR1 MGHDK and CDR2 SYGVNS. The CDR3 spans 15 residues.

This clone showed up just once. The chain carries TRBV6-5 and TRBJ1-3; 7 positions match TRBD1. J lost 2 bases, V lost 0 bases, and 4 bases had no gene match. The CDR3 runs 16 residues. Germline CDR1 is MNHEY and CDR2 is SVGAGI. The CDR3 spells CASSYSGQGAGNTIYF. The CDR3 DNA reads TGTGCCAGCAGTTACTCGGGGCAGGGGGCTGGAAACACCATATATTTT.

The V gene is TRBV27, the J gene TRBJ2-7, with D possibly matching TRBD2 (5 bases). Germline lookup yields CDR1 MNHEY and CDR2 SMNVEV (reference sequence). Trimming took 3 bases from V and 5 from J, leaving 8 bases between them. This CDR3 is built from 12 residues. CDR3 nucleotides: TGTGCCAGCAGTTTTTACGGGGACGAGCAGTACTTC. Protein sequence: CASSFYGDEQYF.